This T cell receptor beta chain is from a study of blood T cell repertoires in COVID-19. For the study at large: Both acute and convalescent COVID-19 samples were obtained from the United States, Italy and Spain. Nucleic acid was either cDNA or gDNA, and it came from T cells, B-cell-depleted T cells, or PBMCs.

V was pared by 2 bases and J by 6 bases, with 5 bases between. This CDR3 comprises 12 residues. Germline assignment: CDR1 SGHAT and CDR2 FQNNGV. Sequencing used immunoSEQ multiplex PCR; TCRdb keeps in-frame clones, though not all of them. In the table there are 200,000 to 250,000 clones, about 91% of which are singletons. This TCR was sampled from a woman in her thirties or forties with acute or convalescent COVID-19. The chain has TRBV11-2 and TRBJ2-1; D is uncertain. The sequencing input was peripheral blood. This CDR3 is CASSLIGNEQFF. The CDR3 region has the DNA TGTGCCAGCAGCTTAATCGGCAATGAGCAGTTCTTC.